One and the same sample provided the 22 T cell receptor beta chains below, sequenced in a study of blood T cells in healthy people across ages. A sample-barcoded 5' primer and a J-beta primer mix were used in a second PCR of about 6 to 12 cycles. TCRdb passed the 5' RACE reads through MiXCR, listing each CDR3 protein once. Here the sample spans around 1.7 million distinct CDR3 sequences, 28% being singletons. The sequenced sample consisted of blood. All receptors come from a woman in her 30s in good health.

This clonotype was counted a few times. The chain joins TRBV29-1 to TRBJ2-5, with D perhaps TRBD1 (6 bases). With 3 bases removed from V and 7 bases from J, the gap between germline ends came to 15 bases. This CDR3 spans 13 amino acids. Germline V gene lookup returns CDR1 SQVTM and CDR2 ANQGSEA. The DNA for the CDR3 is TGCAGCGTTGAGGGTGGGGGCCAGGGGACCCAGTACTTC. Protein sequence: CSVEGGGQGTQYF.

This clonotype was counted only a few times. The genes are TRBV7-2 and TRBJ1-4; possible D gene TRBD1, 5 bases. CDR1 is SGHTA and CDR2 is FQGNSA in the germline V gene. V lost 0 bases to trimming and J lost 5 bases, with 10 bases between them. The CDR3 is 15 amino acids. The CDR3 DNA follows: TGTGCCAGCAGCTTAGCGGGGCGGAGGAATGAAAAACTGTTTTTT. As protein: CASSLAGRRNEKLFF.

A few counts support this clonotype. In DNA, the CDR3 is TGTGCCAGCAGCTGGGGACAGGTCCCGTCCTACGAGCAGTACTTC. It is translated as CASSWGQVPSYEQYF. The rearrangement uses TRBV5-5 and TRBJ2-7, with 8 bases aligning to TRBD1. The CDR3 runs 15 residues. J gave up 1 base and V 3 bases, and 6 bases lay outside the gene matches. Germline assignment: CDR1 SGHKS and CDR2 YYEKEE (reference sequence). The full variable domain, with the rest looked up from reference TRBV5-5 and TRBJ2-7, is DAGVTQSPTHLIKTRGQQVTLRCSPISGHKSVSWYQQVLGQGPQFIFQYYEKEERGRGNFPDRFSARQFPNYSSELNVNALLLGDSALYLCASSWGQVPSYEQYFGPGTRLTVT.

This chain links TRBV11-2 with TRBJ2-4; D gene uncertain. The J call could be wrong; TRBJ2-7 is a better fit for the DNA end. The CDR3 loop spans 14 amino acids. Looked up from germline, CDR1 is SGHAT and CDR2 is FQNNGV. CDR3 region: CASSWVLSGHEQYF. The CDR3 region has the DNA TGTGCCAGCAGCTGGGTCCTCTCAGGCCACGAGCAGTACTTC.

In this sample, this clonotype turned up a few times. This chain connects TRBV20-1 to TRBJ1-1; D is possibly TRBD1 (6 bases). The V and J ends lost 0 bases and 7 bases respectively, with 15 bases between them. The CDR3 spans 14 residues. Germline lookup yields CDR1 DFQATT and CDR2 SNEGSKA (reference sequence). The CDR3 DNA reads TGCAGTGCTAGAGATACAGGGCGACCCTATGAAGCTTTCTTT. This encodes CSARDTGRPYEAFF.

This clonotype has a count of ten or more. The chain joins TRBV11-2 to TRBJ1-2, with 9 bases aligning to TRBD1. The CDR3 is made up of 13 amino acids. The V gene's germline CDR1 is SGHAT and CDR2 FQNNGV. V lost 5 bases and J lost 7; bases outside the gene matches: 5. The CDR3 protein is CASSEQGARGYTF. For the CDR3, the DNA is TGTGCCAGCAGCGAACAGGGGGCGCGTGGCTACACCTTC.

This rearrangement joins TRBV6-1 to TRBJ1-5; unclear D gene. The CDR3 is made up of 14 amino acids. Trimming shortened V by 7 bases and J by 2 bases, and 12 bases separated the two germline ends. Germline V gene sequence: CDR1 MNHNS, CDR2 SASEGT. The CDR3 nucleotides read TGTGCCAGCACGAGGGCCGGAGGCAATCAGCCCCAGCATTTT. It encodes CASTRAGGNQPQHF.

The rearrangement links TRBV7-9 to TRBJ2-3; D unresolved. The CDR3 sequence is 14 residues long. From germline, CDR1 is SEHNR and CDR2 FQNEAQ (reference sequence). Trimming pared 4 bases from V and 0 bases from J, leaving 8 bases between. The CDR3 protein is CASSSSRSTDTQYF. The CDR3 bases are TGTGCCAGCAGCTCGTCTCGGAGCACAGATACGCAGTATTTT.

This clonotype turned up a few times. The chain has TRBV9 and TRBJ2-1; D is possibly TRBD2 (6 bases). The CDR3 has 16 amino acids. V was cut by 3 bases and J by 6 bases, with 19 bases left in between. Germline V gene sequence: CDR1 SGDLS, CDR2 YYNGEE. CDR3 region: CASSAAPPGVSNEQFF. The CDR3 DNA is TGTGCCAGCAGCGCAGCCCCCCCGGGAGTAAGCAATGAGCAGTTCTTC.

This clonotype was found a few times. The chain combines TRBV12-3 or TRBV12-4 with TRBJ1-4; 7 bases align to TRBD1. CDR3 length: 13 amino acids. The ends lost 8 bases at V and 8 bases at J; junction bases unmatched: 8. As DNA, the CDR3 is TGTGCCAGCCAGCACAGGGGAGGAGAAAAACTGTTTTTT. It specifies CASQHRGGEKLFF.

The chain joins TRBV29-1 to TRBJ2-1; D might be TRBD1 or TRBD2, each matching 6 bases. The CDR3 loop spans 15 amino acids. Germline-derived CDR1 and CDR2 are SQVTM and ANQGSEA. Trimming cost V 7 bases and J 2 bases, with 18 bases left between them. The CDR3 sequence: CSEIPGGGTYNEQFF. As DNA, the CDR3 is TGCAGCGAAATCCCCGGGGGCGGTACCTACAATGAGCAGTTCTTC.

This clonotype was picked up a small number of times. The CDR3 loop reads CASISPGPNTEAFF. Here the CDR3 DNA reads TGCGCCAGCATATCACCGGGACCCAACACTGAAGCTTTCTTT. The J gene is TRBJ1-1, the V gene TRBV10-2; D may be TRBD1 (5 bases). Trimming took off 7 bases at V and 2 bases at J, with 14 bases between the two ends. This CDR3 spans 14 amino acids. The germline CDR1 and CDR2 sequences are WSHSY and SAAADI.

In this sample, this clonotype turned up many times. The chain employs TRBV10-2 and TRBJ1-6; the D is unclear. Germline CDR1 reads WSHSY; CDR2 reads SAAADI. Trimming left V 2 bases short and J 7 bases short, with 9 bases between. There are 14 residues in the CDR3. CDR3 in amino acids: CASSEKPTNSPLHF. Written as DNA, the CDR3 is TGCGCCAGCAGTGAGAAGCCCACGAATTCACCCCTCCACTTT.

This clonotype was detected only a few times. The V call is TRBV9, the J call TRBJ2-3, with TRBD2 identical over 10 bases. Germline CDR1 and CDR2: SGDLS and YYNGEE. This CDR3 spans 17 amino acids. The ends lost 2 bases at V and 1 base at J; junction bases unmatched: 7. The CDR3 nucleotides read TGTGCCAGCAGCGTCTCCCTGGGGACTAGCGGCACAGATACGCAGTATTTT. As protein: CASSVSLGTSGTDTQYF.

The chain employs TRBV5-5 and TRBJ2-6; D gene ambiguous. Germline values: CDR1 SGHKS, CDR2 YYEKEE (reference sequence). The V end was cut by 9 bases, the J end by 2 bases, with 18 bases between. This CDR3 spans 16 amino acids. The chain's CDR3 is CAIIFPTQPGANVLTF. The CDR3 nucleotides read TGTGCCATTATATTCCCGACCCAACCTGGGGCCAACGTCCTGACTTTC.

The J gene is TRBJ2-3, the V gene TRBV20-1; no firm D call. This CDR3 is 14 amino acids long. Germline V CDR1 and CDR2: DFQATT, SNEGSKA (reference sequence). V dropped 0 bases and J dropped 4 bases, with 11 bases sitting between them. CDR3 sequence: CSARDGVRADTQYF. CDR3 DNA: TGCAGTGCTAGAGATGGCGTCCGGGCAGATACGCAGTATTTT.

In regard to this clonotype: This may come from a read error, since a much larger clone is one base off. The CDR3 nucleotides are TGCAGTGCTAGAGGTGGGGCCAACGTCCCGACTTTC. Protein: CSARGGANVPTF. This chain connects TRBV20-1 to TRBJ2-6, with TRBD1 as a possible D gene (5 bases). This CDR3 contains 12 residues. CDR1 and CDR2 (germline): DFQATT, SNEGSKA (reference sequence).

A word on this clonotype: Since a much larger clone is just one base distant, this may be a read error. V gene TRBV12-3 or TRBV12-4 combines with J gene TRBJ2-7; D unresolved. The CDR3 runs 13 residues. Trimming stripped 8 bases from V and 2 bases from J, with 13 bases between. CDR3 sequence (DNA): TGTGCCAGCGGCCGGGCCAGGCCCTACGAGCAGTACTTC. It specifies CASGRARPYEQYF.

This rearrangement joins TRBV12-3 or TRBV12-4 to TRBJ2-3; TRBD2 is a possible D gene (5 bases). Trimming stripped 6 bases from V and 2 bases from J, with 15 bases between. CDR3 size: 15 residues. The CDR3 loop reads CASRAFSANTDTQYF. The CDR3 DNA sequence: TGTGCCAGCAGGGCCTTTAGCGCGAACACAGATACGCAGTATTTT.

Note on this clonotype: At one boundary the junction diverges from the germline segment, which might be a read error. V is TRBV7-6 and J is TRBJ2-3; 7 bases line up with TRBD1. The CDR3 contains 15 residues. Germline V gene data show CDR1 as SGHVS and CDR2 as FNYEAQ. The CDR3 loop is CAGSLETGPTDTQYF. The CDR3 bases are TGTGCCGGCAGCTTAGAGACAGGGCCCACAGATACGCAGTATTTT.

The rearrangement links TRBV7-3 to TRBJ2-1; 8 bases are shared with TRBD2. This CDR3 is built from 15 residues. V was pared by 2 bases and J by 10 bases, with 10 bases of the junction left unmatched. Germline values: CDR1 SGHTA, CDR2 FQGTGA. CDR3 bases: TGTGCCAGCAGCTTATACGGGGGGGCCATTCGCGAGCAGTTCTTC. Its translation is CASSLYGGAIREQFF. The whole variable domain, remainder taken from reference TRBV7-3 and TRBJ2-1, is GAGVSQTPSNKVTEKGKYVELRCDPISGHTALYWYRQSLGQGPEFLIYFQGTGAADDSGLPNDRFFAVRPEGSVSTLKIQRTERGDSAVYLCASSLYGGAIREQFFGPGTRLTVL.

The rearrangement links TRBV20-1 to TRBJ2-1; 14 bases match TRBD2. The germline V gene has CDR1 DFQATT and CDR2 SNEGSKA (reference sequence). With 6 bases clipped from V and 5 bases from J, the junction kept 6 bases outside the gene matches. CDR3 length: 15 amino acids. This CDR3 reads CSARLAGGGNNEQFF. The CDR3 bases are TGCAGTGCGCGACTAGCGGGAGGGGGAAACAATGAGCAGTTCTTC.